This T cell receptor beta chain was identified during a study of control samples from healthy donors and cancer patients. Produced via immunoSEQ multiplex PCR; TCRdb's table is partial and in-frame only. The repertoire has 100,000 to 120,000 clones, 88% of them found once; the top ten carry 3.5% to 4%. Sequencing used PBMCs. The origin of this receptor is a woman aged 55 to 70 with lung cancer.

The CDR3 bases are TGTGCCAGCAGCCCTATAGGGGGGGCTGGGCAGCCCCAGCATTTT. Its translation is CASSPIGGAGQPQHF. The genes are TRBV5-5 and TRBJ1-5; D is possibly TRBD1 (6 bases). The V end lost 4 bases, the J end lost 7 bases, and 18 bases lay between the germline ends. Germline CDR1 and CDR2: SGHKS and YYEKEE (reference sequence). The CDR3 is 15 residues long.